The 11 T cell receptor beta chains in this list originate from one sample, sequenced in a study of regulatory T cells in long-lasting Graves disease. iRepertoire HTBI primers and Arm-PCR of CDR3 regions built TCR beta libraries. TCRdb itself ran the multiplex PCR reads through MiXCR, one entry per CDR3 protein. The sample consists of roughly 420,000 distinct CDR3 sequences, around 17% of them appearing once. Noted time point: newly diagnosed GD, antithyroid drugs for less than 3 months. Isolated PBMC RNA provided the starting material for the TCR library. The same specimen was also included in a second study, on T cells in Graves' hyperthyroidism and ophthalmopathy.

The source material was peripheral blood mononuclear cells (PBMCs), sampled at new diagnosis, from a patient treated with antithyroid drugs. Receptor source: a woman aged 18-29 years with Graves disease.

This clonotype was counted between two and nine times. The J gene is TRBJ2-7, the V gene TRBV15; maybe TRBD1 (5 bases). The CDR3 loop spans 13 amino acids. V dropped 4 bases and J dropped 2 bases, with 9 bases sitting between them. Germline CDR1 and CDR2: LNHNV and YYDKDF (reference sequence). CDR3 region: CATSTGSTYEQYF. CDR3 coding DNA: TGTGCCACCAGCACAGGGTCAACCTACGAGCAGTACTTC.

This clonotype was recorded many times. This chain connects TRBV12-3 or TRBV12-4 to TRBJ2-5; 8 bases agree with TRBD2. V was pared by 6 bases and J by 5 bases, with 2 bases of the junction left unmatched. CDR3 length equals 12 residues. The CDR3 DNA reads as TGTGCCAGCAGGACTAGCGACGAGACCCAGTACTTC. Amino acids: CASRTSDETQYF.

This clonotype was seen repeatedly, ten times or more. The CDR3 DNA reads TGTGCCAGCAGTATCGCATTAGCGGCGAGCTCCTACGAGCAGTACTTC. Protein sequence: CASSIALAASSYEQYF. The rearrangement links TRBV28 to TRBJ2-7; D might be TRBD2 (6 bases). V was clipped by 5 bases and J by 0 bases, with 17 bases between them. The CDR3 has 16 amino acids. In germline, CDR1 is MDHEN, CDR2 SYDVKM.

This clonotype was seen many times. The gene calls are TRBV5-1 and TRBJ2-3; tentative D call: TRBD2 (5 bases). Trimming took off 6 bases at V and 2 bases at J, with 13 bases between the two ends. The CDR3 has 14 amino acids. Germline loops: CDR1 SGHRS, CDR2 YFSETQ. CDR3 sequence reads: CASKADLHTDTQYF. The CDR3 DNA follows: TGCGCCAGCAAAGCGGACCTCCACACAGATACGCAGTATTTT.

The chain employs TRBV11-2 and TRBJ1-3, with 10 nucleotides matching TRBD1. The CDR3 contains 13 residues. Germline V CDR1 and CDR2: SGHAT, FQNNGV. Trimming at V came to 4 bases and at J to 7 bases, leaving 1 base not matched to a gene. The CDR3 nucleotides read TGTGCCAGCAGCTGGGGACAGGGGAACACCATATATTTT. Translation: CASSWGQGNTIYF.

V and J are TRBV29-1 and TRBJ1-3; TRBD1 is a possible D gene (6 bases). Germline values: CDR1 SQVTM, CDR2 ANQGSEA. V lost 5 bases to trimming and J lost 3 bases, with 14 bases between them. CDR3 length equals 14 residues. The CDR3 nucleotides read TGCAGCGTTCGCCCAGGGGATTTTGGAAACACCATATATTTT. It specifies CSVRPGDFGNTIYF.

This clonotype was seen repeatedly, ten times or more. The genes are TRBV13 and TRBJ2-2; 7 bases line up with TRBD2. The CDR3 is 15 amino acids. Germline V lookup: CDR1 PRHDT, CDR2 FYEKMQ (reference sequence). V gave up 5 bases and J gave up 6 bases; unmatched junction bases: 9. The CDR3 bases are TGTGCCAGCAGCCCGCGGGAGAACGACCCCGGGGAGCTGTTTTTT. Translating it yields CASSPRENDPGELFF.

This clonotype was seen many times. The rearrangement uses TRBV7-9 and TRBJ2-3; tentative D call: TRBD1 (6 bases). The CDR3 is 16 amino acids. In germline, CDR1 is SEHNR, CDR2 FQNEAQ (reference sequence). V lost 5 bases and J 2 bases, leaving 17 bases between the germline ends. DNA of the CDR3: TGTGCCAGCAGCCGTCGGATCACAGGGCACACAGATACGCAGTATTTT. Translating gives CASSRRITGHTDTQYF.

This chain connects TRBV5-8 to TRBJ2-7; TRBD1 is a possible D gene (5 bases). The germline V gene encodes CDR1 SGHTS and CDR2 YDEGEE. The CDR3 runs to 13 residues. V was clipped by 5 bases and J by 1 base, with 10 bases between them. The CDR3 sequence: CASRPRVSYEQYF. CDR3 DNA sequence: TGTGCCAGCAGACCCAGGGTTTCCTACGAGCAGTACTTC.

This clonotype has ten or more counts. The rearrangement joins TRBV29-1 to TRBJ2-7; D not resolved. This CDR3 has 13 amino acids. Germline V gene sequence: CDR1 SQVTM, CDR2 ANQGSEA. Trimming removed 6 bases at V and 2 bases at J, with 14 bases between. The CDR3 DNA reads TGCAGCGTGGCCCGAGGTACCACCTACGAGCAGTACTTC. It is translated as CSVARGTTYEQYF.

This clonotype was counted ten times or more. In nucleotides, the CDR3 is TGTGCCAGCAGTCGCAGACTAGCGGGCCTGGGAGATACGCAGTATTTT. Amino acid sequence: CASSRRLAGLGDTQYF. V gene TRBV12-3 or TRBV12-4 combines with J gene TRBJ2-3, with 10 positions matching TRBD2. This CDR3 is 16 amino acids long. V trimming: 5 bases; J trimming: 5 bases; junction bases outside the gene matches: 10.